This TCR beta chain was found in a study of shared clonotypes between healthy human individuals. For this clone: The antigen remains unidentified.

Terminally differentiated effector memory CD45RA+ cells were excluded by CCR7 positive selection of CD45RO-negative cells. Several immunoSEQ 96-well plates shared each subset's DNA, each plate a replicate. As processed by the authors: ImmunoSEQ sequences covered only the junction and lacked quality scores; filtering therefore differed. Generated by immunoSEQ multiplex PCR, the TCRdb table keeps only in-frame clones and is missing some. V and J calls and clone size are copied from that table; D and trimming were computed from the DNA. The sample records about 2.1 million clones, 93% being singletons. General study results and limits: Enrolling few donors narrowed the genetic and exposure-history diversity that was represented.

This CDR3 spans 12 amino acids. Germline V gives CDR1 WSHSY, CDR2 SAAADI. V lost 2 bases, J lost 10 bases, and 9 bases lay in between. Sequencing was done on a sample of naive CD8+ T cells from PBMCs. This chain connects TRBV10-2 to TRBJ2-1; no clear D. The source of this sequence is a man between 18 and 29 years old in good health. Some clones in this sample may be carry-over from other donors' samples. This chain's CDR3 is CASSEGFWEQFF. As DNA, the CDR3 is TGCGCCAGCAGTGAGGGTTTCTGGGAGCAGTTCTTC.